Included here is one T cell receptor (beta chain) sequence, with context. The target antigen is unknown. This sample is drawn from a study of human T cells and chemical hapten exposure. Study observations and caveats: No shift was seen in TCRs above 1 in 1000 frequency with DPC sensitization. Clustering by CDR3 similarity yielded significantly more large clusters from expanded TCRs than controls.

The CDR3 covers 20 residues. The junction had 21 bases not matched to a gene; V was cut back by 8 bases and J by 0 bases. Germline values: CDR1 MNHEY, CDR2 SMNVEV (reference sequence). TCRdb ran MiXCR on the RACE reads and lists one entry per CDR3 protein. The sample gives some 91,000 distinct CDR3 sequences, around 11% of which show up once; roughly 2.1% is in the top ten. Specified time point: patch test 1, 2 weeks after DPC sensitization. This sample's treatment: therapeutic diphenylcyclopropenone sensitization with weekly scalp DPC. The source is a woman aged 40 to 50 with alopecia areata. Some clones in this sample may be carry-over from other donors' samples. The V call is TRBV27, the J call TRBJ2-1; 8 bases line up with TRBD1. The sequenced sample was whole blood, obtained in connection with sensitization to the hapten diphenylcyclopropenone (DPC). Here the CDR3 reads CASGDDRGPLPASSYNEQFF. In DNA, the CDR3 is TGTGCCAGCGGAGATGACAGGGGTCCCCTTCCTGCCAGCTCCTACAATGAGCAGTTCTTC.